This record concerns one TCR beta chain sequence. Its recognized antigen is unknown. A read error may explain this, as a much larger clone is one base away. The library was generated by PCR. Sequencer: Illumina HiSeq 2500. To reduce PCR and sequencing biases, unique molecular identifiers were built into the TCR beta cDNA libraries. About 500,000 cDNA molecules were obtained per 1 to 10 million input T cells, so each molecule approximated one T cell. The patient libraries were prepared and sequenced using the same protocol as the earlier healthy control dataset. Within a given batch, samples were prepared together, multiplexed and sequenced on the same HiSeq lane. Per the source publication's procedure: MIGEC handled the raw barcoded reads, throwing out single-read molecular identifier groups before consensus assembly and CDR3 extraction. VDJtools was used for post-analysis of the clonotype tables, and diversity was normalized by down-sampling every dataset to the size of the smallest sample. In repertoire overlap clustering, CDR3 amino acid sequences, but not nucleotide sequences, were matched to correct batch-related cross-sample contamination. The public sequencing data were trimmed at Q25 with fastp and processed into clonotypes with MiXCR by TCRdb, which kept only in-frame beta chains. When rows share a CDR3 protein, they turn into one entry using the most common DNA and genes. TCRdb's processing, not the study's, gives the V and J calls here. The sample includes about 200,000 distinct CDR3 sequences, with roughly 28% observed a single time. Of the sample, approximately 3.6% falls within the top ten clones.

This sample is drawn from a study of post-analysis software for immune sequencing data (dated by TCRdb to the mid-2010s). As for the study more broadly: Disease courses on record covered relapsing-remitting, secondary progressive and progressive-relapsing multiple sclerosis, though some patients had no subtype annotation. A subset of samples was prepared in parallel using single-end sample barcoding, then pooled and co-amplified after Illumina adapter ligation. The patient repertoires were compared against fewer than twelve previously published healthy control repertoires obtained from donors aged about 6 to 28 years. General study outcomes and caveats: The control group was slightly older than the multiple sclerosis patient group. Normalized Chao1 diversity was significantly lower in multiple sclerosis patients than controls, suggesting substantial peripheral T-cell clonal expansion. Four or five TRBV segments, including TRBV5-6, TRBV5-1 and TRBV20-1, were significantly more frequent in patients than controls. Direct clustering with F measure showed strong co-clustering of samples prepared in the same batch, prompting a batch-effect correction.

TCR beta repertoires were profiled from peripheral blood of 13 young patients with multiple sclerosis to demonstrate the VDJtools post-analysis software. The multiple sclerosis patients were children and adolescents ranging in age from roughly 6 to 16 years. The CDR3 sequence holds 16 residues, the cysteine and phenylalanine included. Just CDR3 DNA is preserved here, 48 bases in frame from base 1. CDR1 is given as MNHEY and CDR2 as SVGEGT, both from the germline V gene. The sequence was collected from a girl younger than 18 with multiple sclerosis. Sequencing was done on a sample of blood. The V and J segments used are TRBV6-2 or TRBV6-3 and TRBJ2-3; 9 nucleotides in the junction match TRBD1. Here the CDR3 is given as CTGREDRGHGTDTQYF. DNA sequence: TGTACCGGCAGAGAGGACAGGGGCCATGGCACAGATACGCAGTATTTT.